Following are 18 T cell receptor beta chains from one sample sequenced in a study of T-cell reconstitution after alpha-beta-depleted transplantation in children. TCRbeta library preparation incorporated unique molecular identifiers. TCRdb processed the PCR reads anew with MiXCR; each CDR3 protein has one entry. Of 200,000 to 250,000 distinct CDR3 sequences listed, roughly 8.2% are singletons. The sample here was PBMCs, mostly from graft donor cells, taken 180 days after TCRalphabeta/CD19-depleted stem cell transplant. All receptors come from a male patient aged 10 to 17 who had a stem cell transplant for acute lymphoblastic leukemia, so the T cells may come from the graft donor.

This clonotype was detected many times. The rearrangement links TRBV5-1 to TRBJ2-7, with TRBD1 as a possible D gene (6 bases). V lost 5 bases and J 1 base, leaving 13 bases between the germline ends. Germline V gene lookup returns CDR1 SGHRS and CDR2 YFSETQ. The CDR3 has 14 amino acids. The CDR3 DNA reads as TGCGCCAGCAGGCGACAGGAAGGATCCTACGAGCAGTACTTC. Translating gives CASRRQEGSYEQYF.

This clonotype appeared many times. The chain combines TRBV25-1 with TRBJ2-7, with 8 nucleotides matching TRBD1. This CDR3 is built from 15 residues. The germline V gene has CDR1 MGHDK and CDR2 SYGVNS. The trim removed 5 bases at V and 0 bases at J, leaving 6 bases unmatched. In DNA, the CDR3 is TGTGCCAGCAGTAACCTGGGACAGGTCTCCTACGAGCAGTACTTC. Its translation is CASSNLGQVSYEQYF.

Ten or more counts support this clonotype. The J gene is TRBJ1-1, the V gene TRBV29-1; D gene uncertain. Germline V gene sequence: CDR1 SQVTM, CDR2 ANQGSEA. V lost 6 bases, J lost 0 bases, and 14 bases lay in between. CDR3 length: 14 amino acids. This CDR3 is CSVALVVLNTEAFF. The CDR3 DNA sequence: TGCAGCGTAGCGCTTGTGGTCCTGAACACTGAAGCTTTCTTT.

This clonotype has just a few counts. The gene calls are TRBV19 and TRBJ2-6; 9 bases line up with TRBD1. Germline V gene sequence: CDR1 LNHDA, CDR2 SQIVND (reference sequence). The CDR3 is 17 amino acids. V shed 7 bases and J 0 bases; nucleotides not matched to a gene: 7. As DNA, the CDR3 is TGTGCCAGTACCTACCCGACAGGGGGCTCTGGGGCCAACGTCCTGACTTTC. It codes for CASTYPTGGSGANVLTF. The variable domain in full, with the rest retrieved from reference TRBV19 and TRBJ2-6, is DGGITQSPKYLFRKEGQNVTLSCEQNLNHDAMYWYRQDPGQGLRLIYYSQIVNDFQKGDIAEGYSVSREKKESFPLTVTSAQKNPTAFYLCASTYPTGGSGANVLTFGAGSRLTVL.

This clonotype is a singleton in its sample. This may come from a read error, since a much larger clone is one base off. This CDR3 fails to terminate in the conserved phenylalanine or tryptophan, so it likely reflects a read error. The rearrangement uses TRBV4-1 and TRBJ2-3, with TRBD2 matching over 10 bases. The CDR3 contains 17 residues. V trimming: 4 bases; J trimming: 7 bases; junction bases outside the gene matches: 14. Germline V gene sequence: CDR1 MGHRA, CDR2 YSYEKL. The CDR3 reads CASSLPTESGGAYTQYY. The CDR3 DNA is TGCGCCAGCAGCCTCCCCACGGAGAGCGGGGGGGCTTATACGCAGTATTAT.

The chain employs TRBV3-1 and TRBJ2-7; D is possibly TRBD1 (5 bases). CDR3 length equals 15 residues. With 10 bases removed from V and 4 bases from J, the gap between germline ends came to 23 bases. Per the germline V gene, CDR1 is LGHDT and CDR2 is YNNKEL (reference sequence). The CDR3 nucleotides are TGTGCCACCTCCTCCCGCCGCGCAGGGCAATACGAGCAGTACTTC. Translation: CATSSRRAGQYEQYF.

V gene TRBV7-3 combines with J gene TRBJ2-7; 7 bases line up with TRBD2. V gave up 5 bases and J gave up 0 bases; unmatched junction bases: 13. The germline gives CDR1 SGHTA, CDR2 FQGTGA. The CDR3 length is 17 residues. CDR3 nucleotide sequence: TGTGCCAGCAGCCCGACCGGGGGGAAGTATCCCTCCTACGAGCAGTACTTC. This sequence encodes CASSPTGGKYPSYEQYF. The entire variable domain, with the rest obtained from reference TRBV7-3 and TRBJ2-7, is as follows: GAGVSQTPSNKVTEKGKYVELRCDPISGHTALYWYRQSLGQGPEFLIYFQGTGAADDSGLPNDRFFAVRPEGSVSTLKIQRTERGDSAVYLCASSPTGGKYPSYEQYFGPGTRLTVT.

This clonotype has a count of ten or more. The CDR3 spells CASSVALTGNYGYTF. The CDR3, as DNA: TGTGCCAGCAGCGTAGCCCTGACAGGAAACTATGGCTACACCTTC. The V gene is TRBV9, the J gene TRBJ1-2; tentatively, D is TRBD1 (6 bases). Trimming left V 0 bases short and J 2 bases short, with 11 bases between. The CDR3 is 15 amino acids. Germline V lookup: CDR1 SGDLS, CDR2 YYNGEE.

This clonotype was picked up a small number of times. The genes are TRBV18 and TRBJ1-1; no firm D call. This CDR3 has 12 amino acids. Trimming took off 3 bases at V and 11 bases at J, with 13 bases between the two ends. CDR1 and CDR2 from the germline V gene are KGHSH and LQKENI. The CDR3 region has the DNA TGTGCCAGCTCACCGTCAAGGGTTGAGGCTTTCTTT. As protein: CASSPSRVEAFF.

In its sample, this clonotype was seen many times. The rearrangement joins TRBV14 to TRBJ2-3; possibly TRBD1 or TRBD2 for D (5 bases each). This CDR3 comprises 16 residues. Germline loops: CDR1 SGHDN, CDR2 FVKESK. V was shortened by 3 bases and J by 1 base, with 14 bases between the two germline ends. CDR3 protein: CASSHYWGRGTDTQYF. The DNA for the CDR3 is TGTGCCAGCAGCCATTATTGGGGGAGAGGCACAGATACGCAGTATTTT.

Concerning this clonotype itself: A much more abundant neighbour one base away suggests this may be a read error. The chain uses TRBV10-3 and TRBJ2-7; TRBD1 agrees at 7 bases. In germline, CDR1 is ENHRY, CDR2 SYGVKD. The CDR3 runs to 14 residues. With 0 bases clipped from V and 1 base from J, the junction kept 0 bases outside the gene matches. CDR3 loop: CAISESDRSYEQYF. Here the CDR3 DNA reads TGTGCCATCAGTGAGTCGGACAGGTCCTACGAGCAGTACTTC.

This clonotype was recorded at least ten times. The chain recombines TRBV20-1 with TRBJ2-4, with a weak D call TRBD2 (6 bases). This CDR3 spans 13 amino acids. Germline V gene data show CDR1 as DFQATT and CDR2 as SNEGSKA (reference sequence). Deletions cut 3 bases from V and 6 bases from J, with 12 bases between. CDR3 region: CSARGGLINIQYF. The CDR3 nucleotides are TGCAGTGCTAGGGGAGGTCTTATAAACATTCAGTACTTC.

Ten or more counts support this clonotype. The chain employs TRBV7-2 and TRBJ1-2; 10 bases fit TRBD1. The length of the CDR3 is 14 residues. Germline V CDR1 and CDR2: SGHTA, FQGNSA. J was trimmed by 6 bases and V by 5 bases; bases with no gene match: 6. This CDR3 reads CASSNPGTGDGYTF. DNA for the CDR3: TGTGCCAGCAGCAACCCCGGGACAGGGGATGGCTACACCTTC.

This clonotype was seen repeatedly, ten times or more. V and J are TRBV5-1 and TRBJ2-5, with D possibly matching TRBD1 (6 bases). The CDR3 runs to 15 residues. From germline, CDR1 is SGHRS and CDR2 YFSETQ. V was trimmed by 0 bases and J by 7 bases, leaving 16 bases between them. CDR3 loop: CASSLGTVGAGTQYF. Written as DNA, the CDR3 is TGCGCCAGCAGCTTGGGGACAGTGGGGGCCGGGACCCAGTACTTC.

This clonotype was recorded at least ten times. This chain joins TRBV6-2 or TRBV6-3 and TRBJ2-3, with D possibly being TRBD1 or TRBD2 (7 bases each). Trimming removed 5 bases at V and 4 bases at J, with 16 bases between. Germline V gives CDR1 MNHEY, CDR2 SVGEGT. The CDR3 consists of 15 residues. The CDR3 sequence: CASSPQGGGADTQYF. In DNA, the CDR3 is TGTGCCAGCAGTCCCCAGGGAGGGGGCGCAGATACGCAGTATTTT.

There are many counts of this clonotype. V gene TRBV12-3 or TRBV12-4 combines with J gene TRBJ2-5; a weak D match, TRBD2 (5 bases). With 3 bases removed from V and 10 bases from J, the gap between germline ends came to 9 bases. The CDR3 has 11 amino acids. CDR3 in amino acids: CASSFYGLQYF. The DNA for the CDR3 is TGTGCCAGCAGTTTCTACGGACTCCAGTACTTC.

This clonotype was counted many times. V is TRBV3-1 and J is TRBJ1-2, with 7 bases matching TRBD1. V lost 4 bases to trimming and J lost 4 bases; unmatched junction nucleotides: 12. The CDR3 consists of 16 residues. Per germline, CDR1 LGHDT and CDR2 YNNKEL (reference sequence). CDR3 loop: CASSPYRQGVPYGYTF. CDR3 in DNA: TGTGCCAGCAGCCCTTATCGACAGGGCGTACCCTATGGCTACACCTTC.

This clonotype came up many times. Mismatch with germline at one junction end may stem from a read error. The V and J genes are TRBV29-1 and TRBJ2-1, with D perhaps being TRBD1 or TRBD2 (5 bases each). This CDR3 comprises 16 residues. Germline V CDR1 and CDR2: SQVTM, ANQGSEA. In nucleotides, the CDR3 is TGCAGCGTGGAAGGGACCAAGGGCCCTCTTTACAATGAGCAGTTCTTC. This gives the protein CSVEGTKGPLYNEQFF.